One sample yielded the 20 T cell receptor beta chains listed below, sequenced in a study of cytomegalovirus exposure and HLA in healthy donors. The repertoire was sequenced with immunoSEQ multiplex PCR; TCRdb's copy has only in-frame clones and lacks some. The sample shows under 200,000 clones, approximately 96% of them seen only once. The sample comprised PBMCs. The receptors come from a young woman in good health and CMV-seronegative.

The CDR3 here is CASSPDRANTEAFF. The CDR3 DNA sequence: TGTGCCAGCAGTCCAGACAGGGCTAACACTGAAGCTTTCTTT. The chain recombines TRBV6-1 with TRBJ1-1; 7 bases align to TRBD1. Germline CDR1 MNHNS, CDR2 SASEGT. This CDR3 region has 14 residues. V shed 5 bases and J 2 bases; nucleotides not matched to a gene: 5.

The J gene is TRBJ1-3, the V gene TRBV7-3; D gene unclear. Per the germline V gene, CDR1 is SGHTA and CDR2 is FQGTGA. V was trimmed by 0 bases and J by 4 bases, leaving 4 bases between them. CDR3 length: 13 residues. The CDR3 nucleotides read TGTGCCAGCAGCTTAACCGTAGGAAACACCATATATTTT. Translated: CASSLTVGNTIYF.

CDR3 sequence (DNA): TGTGCCAGCAGCTTCGCAGGATCAAACTATGGCTACACCTTC. Its protein product is CASSFAGSNYGYTF. The gene calls are TRBV11-2 and TRBJ1-2; D remains ambiguous. The V and J ends lost 3 bases and 2 bases respectively, with 10 bases between them. The CDR3 has 14 residues. The germline V gene encodes CDR1 SGHAT and CDR2 FQNNGV.

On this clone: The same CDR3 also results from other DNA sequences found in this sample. The chain's CDR3 is CASSPRGASGNTIYF. DNA for the CDR3: TGTGCCAGCTCACCTCGGGGGGCGTCTGGAAACACCATATATTTT. The J gene is TRBJ1-3, the V gene TRBV18, with D maybe TRBD1 (6 bases). V was pared by 3 bases and J by 1 base, with 10 bases between. Germline CDR1 and CDR2: KGHSH and LQKENI. The CDR3 is made up of 15 amino acids.

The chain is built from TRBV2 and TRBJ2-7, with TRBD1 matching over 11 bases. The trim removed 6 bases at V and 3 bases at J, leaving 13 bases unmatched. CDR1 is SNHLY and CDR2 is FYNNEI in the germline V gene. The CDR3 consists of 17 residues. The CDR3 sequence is CASRGTGGVKGGYEQYF. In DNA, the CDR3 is TGTGCCAGCAGGGGGACAGGGGGAGTGAAGGGTGGCTACGAGCAGTACTTC.

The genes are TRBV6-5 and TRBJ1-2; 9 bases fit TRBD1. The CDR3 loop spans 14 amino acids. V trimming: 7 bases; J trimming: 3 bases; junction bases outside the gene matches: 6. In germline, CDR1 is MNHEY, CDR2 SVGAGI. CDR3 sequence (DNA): TGTGCCAGCACCGACAGGGGGGAGCACTATGGCTACACCTTC. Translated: CASTDRGEHYGYTF.

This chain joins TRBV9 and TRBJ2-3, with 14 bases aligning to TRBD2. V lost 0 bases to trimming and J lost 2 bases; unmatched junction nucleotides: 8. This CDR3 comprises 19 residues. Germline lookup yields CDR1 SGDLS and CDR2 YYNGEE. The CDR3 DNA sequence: TGTGCCAGCAGCGTAGACTTTGGACTAGCGGGGGGCGCCACAGATACGCAGTATTTT. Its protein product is CASSVDFGLAGGATDTQYF.

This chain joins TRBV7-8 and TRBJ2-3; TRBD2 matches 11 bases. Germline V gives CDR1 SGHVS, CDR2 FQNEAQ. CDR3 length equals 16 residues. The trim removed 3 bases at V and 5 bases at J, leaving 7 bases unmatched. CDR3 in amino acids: CASSLDSGGAVDTQYF. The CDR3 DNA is TGTGCCAGCAGCTTGGATAGCGGGGGGGCCGTAGATACGCAGTATTTT.

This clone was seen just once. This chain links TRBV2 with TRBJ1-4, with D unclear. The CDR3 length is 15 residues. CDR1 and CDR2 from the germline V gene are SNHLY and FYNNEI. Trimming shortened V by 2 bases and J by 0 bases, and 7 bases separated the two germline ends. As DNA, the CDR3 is TGTGCCAGCAGTGAACATCGGGCAACTAATGAAAAACTGTTTTTT. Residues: CASSEHRATNEKLFF.

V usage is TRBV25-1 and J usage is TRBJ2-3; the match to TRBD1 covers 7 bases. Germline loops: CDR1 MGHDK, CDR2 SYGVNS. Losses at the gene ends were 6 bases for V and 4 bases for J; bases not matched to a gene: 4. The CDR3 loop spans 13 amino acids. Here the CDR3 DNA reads TGTGCCAGCAGACTAACAGGGGCAGATACGCAGTATTTT. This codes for CASRLTGADTQYF.

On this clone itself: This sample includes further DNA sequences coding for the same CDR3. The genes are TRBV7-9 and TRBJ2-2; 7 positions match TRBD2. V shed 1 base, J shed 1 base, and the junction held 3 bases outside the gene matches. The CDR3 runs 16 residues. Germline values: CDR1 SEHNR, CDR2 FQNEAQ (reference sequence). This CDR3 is CASSLGLAGNTGELFF. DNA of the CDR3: TGTGCCAGCAGCTTAGGACTAGCTGGGAACACCGGGGAGCTGTTTTTT.

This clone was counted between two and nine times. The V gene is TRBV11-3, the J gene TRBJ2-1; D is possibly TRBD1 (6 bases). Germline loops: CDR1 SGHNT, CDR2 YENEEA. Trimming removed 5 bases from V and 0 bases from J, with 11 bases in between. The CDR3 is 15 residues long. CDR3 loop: CASSPPGASYNEQFF. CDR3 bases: TGTGCCAGCAGCCCCCCAGGGGCCTCCTACAATGAGCAGTTCTTC.

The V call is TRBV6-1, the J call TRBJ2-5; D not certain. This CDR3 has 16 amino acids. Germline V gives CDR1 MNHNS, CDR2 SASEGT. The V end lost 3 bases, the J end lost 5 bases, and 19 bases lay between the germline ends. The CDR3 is CASSDITHSLGETQYF. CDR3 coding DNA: TGTGCCAGCAGTGATATCACGCACTCCTTGGGCGAGACCCAGTACTTC.

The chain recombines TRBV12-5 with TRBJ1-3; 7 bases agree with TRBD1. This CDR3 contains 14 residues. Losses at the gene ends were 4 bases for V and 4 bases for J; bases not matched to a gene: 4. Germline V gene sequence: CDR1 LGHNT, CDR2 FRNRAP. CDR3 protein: CASGSGTAGNTIYF. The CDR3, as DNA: TGTGCTAGTGGTTCCGGGACAGCAGGAAACACCATATATTTT.

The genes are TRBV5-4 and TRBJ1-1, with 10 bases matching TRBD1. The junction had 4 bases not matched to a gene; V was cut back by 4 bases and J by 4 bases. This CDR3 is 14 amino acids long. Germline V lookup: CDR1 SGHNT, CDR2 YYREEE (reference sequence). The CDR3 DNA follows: TGTGCCAGCAGCACCCGGGACAGGGGCACTGAAGCTTTCTTT. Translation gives CASSTRDRGTEAFF.

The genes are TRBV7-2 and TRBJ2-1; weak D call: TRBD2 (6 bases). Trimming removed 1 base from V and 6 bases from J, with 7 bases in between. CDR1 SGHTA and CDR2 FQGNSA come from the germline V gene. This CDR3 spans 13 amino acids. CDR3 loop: CASSLGLVNEQFF. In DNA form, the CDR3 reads TGTGCCAGCAGCTTAGGACTAGTCAATGAGCAGTTCTTC. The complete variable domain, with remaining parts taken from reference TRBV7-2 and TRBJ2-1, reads GAGVSQSPSNKVTEKGKDVELRCDPISGHTALYWYRQSLGQGLEFLIYFQGNSAPDKSGLPSDRFSAERTGGSVSTLTIQRTQQEDSAVYLCASSLGLVNEQFFGPGTRLTVL.

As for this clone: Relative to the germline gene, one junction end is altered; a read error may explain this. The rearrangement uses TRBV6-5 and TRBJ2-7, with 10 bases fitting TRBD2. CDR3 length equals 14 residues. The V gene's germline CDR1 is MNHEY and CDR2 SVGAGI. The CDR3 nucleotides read TGTGCCAGCAGTTACGGGAGGCTAGCGGGGGTTCCGAACTTC. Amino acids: CASSYGRLAGVPNF.

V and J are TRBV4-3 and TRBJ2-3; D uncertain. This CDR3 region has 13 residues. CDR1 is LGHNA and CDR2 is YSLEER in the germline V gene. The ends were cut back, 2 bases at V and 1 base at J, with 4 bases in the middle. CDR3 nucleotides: TGCGCCAGCAGCCAACAGGGCACAGATACGCAGTATTTT. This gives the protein CASSQQGTDTQYF.

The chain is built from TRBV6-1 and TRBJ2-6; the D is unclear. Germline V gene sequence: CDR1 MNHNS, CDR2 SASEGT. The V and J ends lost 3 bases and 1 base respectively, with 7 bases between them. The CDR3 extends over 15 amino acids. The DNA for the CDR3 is TGTGCCAGCAGTGATCGAGCTTCTGGGGCCAACGTCCTGACTTTC. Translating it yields CASSDRASGANVLTF.

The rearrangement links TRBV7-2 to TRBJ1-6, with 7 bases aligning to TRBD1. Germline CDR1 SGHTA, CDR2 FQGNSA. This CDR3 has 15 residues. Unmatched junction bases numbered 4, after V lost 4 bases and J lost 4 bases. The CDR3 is CASSSYRGYNSPLHF. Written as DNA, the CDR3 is TGTGCCAGCAGCTCCTACAGGGGTTATAATTCACCCCTCCACTTT.